Presented here are 31 T cell receptor beta chains from one specimen sequenced in a study of T-cell memory formation after mild COVID-19. One entry per CDR3 protein results from TCRdb running MiXCR on the 5' RACE reads. The table shows about 610,000 distinct CDR3 sequences, with 17% occurring only once. Sequenced sample: PBMCs or a T cell subset sorted from them (not recorded which). The receptors shown here come from an adult woman who had mild COVID-19 (a few samples of this study predate the infection). Cell type and time point are not known.

This clonotype appeared a single time. DNA for the CDR3: TGTGCCAGCAGCTTAGGAGGTGCGGGAGAGCACACCGGGGAGCTGTTTTTT. Translation gives CASSLGGAGEHTGELFF. The J gene is TRBJ2-2, the V gene TRBV7-9; TRBD2 agrees at 7 bases. The CDR3 is 17 residues long. Germline CDR1 reads SEHNR; CDR2 reads FQNEAQ (reference sequence). Trimming removed 1 base from V and 3 bases from J; junction bases left unmatched: 8.

The table lists this clonotype with a few counts. This chain uses TRBV27 with TRBJ1-2, with 7 bases that match TRBD1. CDR1 and CDR2 from the germline V gene are MNHEY and SMNVEV (reference sequence). Trimming cost V 4 bases and J 1 base; bases outside gene matches: 3. The CDR3 covers 14 residues. For the CDR3, the DNA is TGTGCCAGCAGTTCGTACAGGGGTAACTATGGCTACACCTTC. Amino acid sequence: CASSSYRGNYGYTF.

The chain combines TRBV4-3 with TRBJ2-7; 14 nucleotides line up with TRBD2. CDR3 size: 17 residues. J was trimmed by 3 bases and V by 2 bases; bases with no gene match: 6. Germline-derived CDR1 and CDR2 are LGHNA and YSLEER. CDR3 coding DNA: TGCGCCAGCAGCCAAACCGGGACTAGCGGGGGACTCTACGAGCAGTACTTC. It specifies CASSQTGTSGGLYEQYF.

J is TRBJ1-3 and V is TRBV20-1; D perhaps matches TRBD1 (6 bases). Germline V gene data show CDR1 as DFQATT and CDR2 as SNEGSKA (reference sequence). The CDR3 has 15 amino acids. The V gene lost 5 bases and the J gene lost 0 bases, with 14 bases spanning the gap. The CDR3 here is CSALDSLSSGNTIYF. CDR3 bases: TGCAGTGCTCTGGACAGCCTCAGCTCTGGAAACACCATATATTTT.

This clonotype was seen only a few times. This chain joins TRBV20-1 and TRBJ2-6, with TRBD2 matching over 11 bases. The germline gives CDR1 DFQATT, CDR2 SNEGSKA (reference sequence). Trimming at V came to 1 base and at J to 3 bases, leaving 11 bases not matched to a gene. This CDR3 spans 19 amino acids. CDR3: CSARARIAGGPDGANVLTF. CDR3 bases: TGCAGTGCTAGAGCTAGGATAGCGGGGGGGCCGGATGGGGCCAACGTCCTGACTTTC.

The chain employs TRBV7-8 and TRBJ2-5; no firm D call. Per the germline V gene, CDR1 is SGHVS and CDR2 is FQNEAQ. The V and J ends lost 5 bases and 1 base respectively, with 11 bases between them. The CDR3 is 14 residues long. DNA for the CDR3: TGTGCCAGCAGCCCGTCGGGTAGCCAAGAGACCCAGTACTTC. Its protein product is CASSPSGSQETQYF.

This clonotype has more than one count but fewer than ten. The CDR3 loop reads CASSVLAASTDTQYF. The DNA of the CDR3 is TGTGCCAGCAGCGTCCTAGCGGCTAGCACAGATACGCAGTATTTT. The chain carries TRBV9 and TRBJ2-3, with TRBD2 matching 7 bases. CDR3 length: 15 amino acids. V gave up 2 bases and J gave up 0 bases; unmatched junction bases: 3. The germline V gene encodes CDR1 SGDLS and CDR2 YYNGEE. The full variable domain, completed using reference TRBV9 and TRBJ2-3, is DSGVTQTPKHLITATGQRVTLRCSPRSGDLSVYWYQQSLDQGLQFLIQYYNGEERAKGNILERFSAQQFPDLHSELNLSSLELGDSALYFCASSVLAASTDTQYFGPGTRLTVL.

This chain connects TRBV6-5 to TRBJ2-2; no clear D. Trimming cost V 6 bases and J 2 bases, with 13 bases left between them. This CDR3 has 15 amino acids. Germline lookup yields CDR1 MNHEY and CDR2 SVGAGI. In DNA form, the CDR3 reads TGTGCCAGCAGCTCTACTCGGACCAACACCGGGGAGCTGTTTTTT. Encoded protein: CASSSTRTNTGELFF.

The V and J genes are TRBV27 and TRBJ1-1; a weak D match, TRBD1 (6 bases). The V end was cut by 3 bases, the J end by 4 bases, with 12 bases between. CDR3 length: 14 amino acids. Per germline, CDR1 MNHEY and CDR2 SMNVEV (reference sequence). The CDR3 nucleotides are TGTGCCAGCAGTTTGGCAGGGGTCGTCACTGAAGCTTTCTTT. It codes for CASSLAGVVTEAFF.

The chain couples TRBV6-1 to TRBJ2-5; D is ambiguous. V shed 8 bases and J shed 5 bases, with 15 bases lying between them. CDR1 is MNHNS and CDR2 is SASEGT in the germline V gene. This CDR3 spans 13 amino acids. CDR3 loop: CASLPGGRETQYF. As DNA, the CDR3 is TGTGCCAGCCTGCCGGGTGGAAGGGAGACCCAGTACTTC.

This clonotype occurred a few times. The chain recombines TRBV5-1 with TRBJ2-1; D ambiguous. CDR3 length: 12 amino acids. Trimming removed 4 bases at V and 7 bases at J, with 9 bases between. Germline lookup yields CDR1 SGHRS and CDR2 YFSETQ. The CDR3 DNA is TGCGCCAGCAGCGATCTCGGGAATGAGCAGTTCTTC. Translating it yields CASSDLGNEQFF.

The gene calls are TRBV30 and TRBJ1-2; TRBD1 matches at 12 bases. The CDR3 totals 14 residues. The V and J ends lost 5 bases and 6 bases, in that order; junction bases with no gene match: 7. Germline V gives CDR1 GTSNPN, CDR2 SVGIG (reference sequence). The CDR3 here is CAWDPGQGANGYTF. The CDR3 DNA follows: TGTGCCTGGGACCCGGGACAGGGGGCGAATGGCTACACCTTC.

This clonotype was seen more than once but under ten times. The chain's CDR3 is CASSLEVYSNYGYTF. The CDR3 DNA reads as TGTGCCAGCAGCTTGGAAGTATATTCTAACTATGGCTACACCTTC. The chain carries TRBV5-5 and TRBJ1-2; D gene uncertain. The V and J ends lost 0 bases and 0 bases respectively, with 9 bases between them. The germline V gene encodes CDR1 SGHKS and CDR2 YYEKEE (reference sequence). The CDR3 has 15 residues.

The chain links TRBV19 to TRBJ2-3; possible D gene TRBD2, 6 bases. In germline, CDR1 is LNHDA, CDR2 SQIVND (reference sequence). The CDR3 runs 14 residues. V lost 4 bases to trimming and J lost 5 bases, with 13 bases between them. The CDR3 sequence: CASSRGLGGDTQYF. CDR3 DNA: TGTGCCAGTAGTAGGGGCCTCGGGGGAGATACGCAGTATTTT.

This chain links TRBV10-3 with TRBJ2-7; weak D call: TRBD2 (5 bases). Germline V gives CDR1 ENHRY, CDR2 SYGVKD. This CDR3 region has 12 residues. V lost 6 bases, J lost 6 bases, and 12 bases lay in between. The CDR3 coding sequence is TGTGCCATCAGCCCGTCGGCGGGCGAGCAGTACTTC. Its protein product is CAISPSAGEQYF.

The genes are TRBV6-5 and TRBJ1-1, with 7 bases lining up with TRBD1. Germline-derived CDR1 and CDR2 are MNHEY and SVGAGI. The CDR3 has 15 residues. The V segment lost 6 bases and the J segment 0 bases; nucleotides outside the gene matches: 7. Written as DNA, the CDR3 is TGTGCCAGCAGACCACAGGGGTCCCTGAACACTGAAGCTTTCTTT. Translating it yields CASRPQGSLNTEAFF.

The chain combines TRBV5-4 with TRBJ1-6, with D unclear. The CDR3 is 14 residues long. CDR1 and CDR2 (germline): SGHNT, YYREEE (reference sequence). V was trimmed by 1 base and J by 4 bases, leaving 6 bases between them. The CDR3 loop reads CASSLLQYNSPLHF. The CDR3 region has the DNA TGTGCCAGCAGCTTGCTACAGTATAATTCACCCCTCCACTTT.

This clonotype was counted only a few times. The V and J genes are TRBV29-1 and TRBJ1-2; D is unclear. The CDR3 contains 13 residues. Germline CDR1 and CDR2: SQVTM and ANQGSEA. The V end lost 1 base, the J end lost 3 bases, and 9 bases lay between the germline ends. The chain's CDR3 is CSVEGGPHYGYTF. The CDR3 coding sequence is TGCAGCGTTGAAGGAGGGCCTCACTATGGCTACACCTTC.

This CDR3 is CATSDPGLAGYTGELFF. CDR3 DNA sequence: TGTGCCACCAGTGACCCGGGACTAGCGGGGTACACCGGGGAGCTGTTTTTT. The V gene is TRBV24-1, the J gene TRBJ2-2; 13 bases line up with TRBD2. The CDR3 runs 17 residues. The germline V gene has CDR1 KGHDR and CDR2 SFDVKD. Trimming removed 4 bases from V and 3 bases from J; junction bases left unmatched: 4.

This chain links TRBV5-1 with TRBJ2-6; D gene ambiguous. CDR1 SGHRS and CDR2 YFSETQ come from the germline V gene. The ends were cut back, 0 bases at V and 1 base at J, with 8 bases in the middle. This CDR3 spans 16 amino acids. CDR3 coding DNA: TGCGCCAGCAGCTTGGCCCTCACTTCTGGGGCCAACGTCCTGACTTTC. It specifies CASSLALTSGANVLTF. Based on the CDR3 plus reference TRBV5-1 and TRBJ2-6, the full variable domain is KAGVTQTPRYLIKTRGQQVTLSCSPISGHRSVSWYQQTPGQGLQFLFEYFSETQRNKGNFPGRFSGRQFSNSRSEMNVSTLELGDSALYLCASSLALTSGANVLTFGAGSRLTVL.

This clonotype was counted between two and nine times. The rearrangement uses TRBV6-1 and TRBJ2-4; 11 positions agree with TRBD1. V shed 5 bases, J shed 5 bases, and the junction held 8 bases outside the gene matches. CDR3 length: 16 residues. Germline assignment: CDR1 MNHNS and CDR2 SASEGT. The CDR3 region has the DNA TGTGCCAGCAGTTGGGGGGACAGGGGGTCCCAAAACATTCAGTACTTC. Its translation is CASSWGDRGSQNIQYF.

A few counts support this clonotype. The genes are TRBV28 and TRBJ1-2; no firm D call. The CDR3 sequence is 13 residues long. V gave up 7 bases and J gave up 4 bases, with 13 bases separating them. The germline gives CDR1 MDHEN, CDR2 SYDVKM. The CDR3 reads CASTLQSPYGYTF. As DNA, the CDR3 is TGTGCCAGCACCTTACAAAGCCCCTATGGCTACACCTTC.

V is TRBV6-5 and J is TRBJ2-5, with D possibly called TRBD1 or TRBD2 (5 bases each). Germline CDR1 and CDR2: MNHEY and SVGAGI. The CDR3 extends over 15 amino acids. Trimming took off 6 bases at V and 5 bases at J, with 19 bases between the two ends. The CDR3 nucleotides read TGTGCCAGCAGCCCCGGGGCGGGTATGGGGGAGACCCAGTACTTC. Amino acid sequence: CASSPGAGMGETQYF.

This clonotype has only a few counts. The chain joins TRBV7-9 to TRBJ2-3; perhaps TRBD2 as D (5 bases). The CDR3 spans 15 residues. Looked up from germline, CDR1 is SEHNR and CDR2 is FQNEAQ (reference sequence). Trimming stripped 3 bases from V and 0 bases from J, with 10 bases between. The CDR3 loop reads CASSFLGGSTDTQYF. In DNA, the CDR3 is TGTGCCAGCAGCTTCCTTGGCGGGAGCACAGATACGCAGTATTTT.

This clonotype was detected a few times. CDR3 nucleotide sequence: TGCGCCAGCAGCTTGGTACCGTCTGCGACGCCGAGCTCCTACGAGCAGTACTTC. Protein sequence: CASSLVPSATPSSYEQYF. V gene TRBV5-1 combines with J gene TRBJ2-7, with D uncertain. V was trimmed by 0 bases and J by 0 bases, leaving 19 bases between them. Germline V lookup: CDR1 SGHRS, CDR2 YFSETQ. The CDR3 sequence is 18 residues long.

This clonotype was recorded a few times. The chain recombines TRBV20-1 with TRBJ2-4; the match to TRBD1 covers 9 bases. This CDR3 is built from 14 residues. Germline CDR1 DFQATT, CDR2 SNEGSKA (reference sequence). V was pared by 6 bases and J by 6 bases, with 9 bases of the junction left unmatched. CDR3: CSANRPGQGNIQYF. CDR3 nucleotides: TGCAGTGCGAATAGACCGGGACAGGGAAACATTCAGTACTTC.

This clonotype was seen a few times. This chain uses TRBV14 with TRBJ2-7, with a tentative D call TRBD2 (6 bases). V lost 1 base and J 4 bases, leaving 14 bases between the germline ends. The germline V gene has CDR1 SGHDN and CDR2 FVKESK. The CDR3 sequence is 15 residues long. CDR3 protein: CASSQVVGGIYEQYF. CDR3 coding DNA: TGTGCCAGCAGCCAAGTGGTTGGGGGGATTTACGAGCAGTACTTC.

The rearrangement joins TRBV6-2 or TRBV6-3 to TRBJ2-1; weak D call: TRBD2 (5 bases). Germline loops: CDR1 MNHEY, CDR2 SVGEGT. This CDR3 spans 16 amino acids. V dropped 3 bases and J dropped 5 bases, with 17 bases sitting between them. In DNA, the CDR3 is TGTGCCAGCAGTTATTTCAGCGGACCTCCCCACAATGAGCAGTTCTTC. The encoded protein is CASSYFSGPPHNEQFF.

The chain uses TRBV7-3 and TRBJ1-3, with 11 bases aligning to TRBD1. Trimming took 5 bases from V and 7 from J; bases not matched to a gene: 4. Germline V lookup: CDR1 SGHTA, CDR2 FQGTGA. The CDR3 spans 14 residues. CDR3 in DNA: TGTGCCAGCAGCCGGGGACAGGGGGTGAACACCATATATTTT. It encodes CASSRGQGVNTIYF.

There are a few counts of this clonotype. The V gene is TRBV7-9, the J gene TRBJ1-2; 8 bases map to TRBD1. The germline V gene encodes CDR1 SEHNR and CDR2 FQNEAQ (reference sequence). The length of the CDR3 is 15 residues. V was pared by 3 bases and J by 3 bases, with 6 bases of the junction left unmatched. This CDR3 reads CASSLQGARDYGYTF. The DNA of the CDR3 is TGTGCCAGCAGCTTGCAGGGGGCGAGGGACTATGGCTACACCTTC.

This sequence joins TRBV9 and TRBJ2-4; D may be TRBD2 (5 bases). V was cut by 3 bases and J by 6 bases, with 16 bases left in between. This CDR3 region has 15 residues. Germline CDR1 reads SGDLS; CDR2 reads YYNGEE. In DNA, the CDR3 is TGTGCCAGCAGCGCTAACCCCGGGAACGGAAACATTCAGTACTTC. This sequence encodes CASSANPGNGNIQYF.